Sequencing of this T cell receptor beta chain was carried out in a study of cytomegalovirus exposure and HLA in healthy donors. Study context: The Caucasian-associated ancestry cluster contained about 80% of the approximately 430 genotyped donors. Findings and caveats of the study: For most TCR beta V segments, an earlier analysis put the productive rate at about 87% or about 30% of the time. In a later analysis, TCR beta V- and J-gene trimming showed a link to a missense DCLRE1C variant. The study recorded around 160 TCR beta chains that were cytomegalovirus-associated.

About this clone itself: The target antigen is unknown.

Germline V CDR1 and CDR2: MDHEN, SYDVKM. V shed 3 bases and J 0 bases; nucleotides not matched to a gene: 9. The CDR3 extends over 18 amino acids. Primers included in the PCR were 60 Vbeta and 13 Jbeta primers. TCRdb's copy holds only in-frame clones and misses some; the assay was immunoSEQ multiplex PCR. The data include around 200,000 clones; the top ten clones carry more than 0.95%. This chain joins TRBV28 and TRBJ2-2, with 8 bases lining up with TRBD2. Sequencing was done on a sample of PBMCs. The TCR was taken from a girl aged 2-15 years in good health and CMV-seropositive. The CDR3: CASSFRGLVTANTGELFF. CDR3 nucleotide sequence: TGTGCCAGCAGTTTTAGGGGACTAGTAACGGCGAACACCGGGGAGCTGTTTTTT.